This T cell receptor beta chain comes out of a study of a mutant IDH1 vaccine in newly diagnosed glioma (dated by TCRdb to about 2021). Regarding the research as a whole: Patients received eight vaccinations in weeks 1, 3, 5, 7, 11, 15, 19 and 23, corresponding to visits V03 through V10. In the chemotherapy-containing groups, vaccination started alongside temozolomide cycles, whereas in patients who had radiotherapy alone it started 4-6 weeks after radiotherapy. Of the roughly 32 treated patients, about 62% were male and about 40% were female, and a mean age of around 40 years was recorded. Prior to enrollment, patients had been given standard therapy consisting of radiotherapy alone, temozolomide alone, or radiochemotherapy with temozolomide, with the combination given to most patients. Peripheral blood was collected at six visits: V03 (baseline), V05, V07, V10, V12 and V13. Longitudinal TCRB deep sequencing was performed for about two dozen treated patients wherever samples were available for exploratory analyses. Results and caveats for the whole study, not just this receptor: PBMC samples for TCRB deep sequencing were selected based on availability. Pseudoprogression appeared unrelated to alterations in the top peripheral T cell clonotypes detected by TCRB sequencing. Across multiple MHC alleles, vaccine-induced immune responses were seen in around 93% of patients. It was noted by the authors that analyses of patient blood samples could not be reproduced owing to sample limitations.

The meaning of the sample's time point label: week 23, last vaccination. A 20-mer mutant IDH1 peptide at 300 micrograms in Montanide made up each vaccine dose, which was injected subcutaneously together with topical imiquimod. Donors had newly diagnosed WHO grade 3 or 4 IDH1-mutant astrocytomas with loss of nuclear ATRX. The samples were drawn from NOA16, a multicentre, single-arm, open-label phase I trial in Germany that tested a mutant IDH1 peptide vaccine in humans for the first time. Genomic DNA for TCRB sequencing was extracted from EDTA blood using the DNeasy Blood and Tissue Kit. Looking up the germline V gene yields CDR1 SGHTA and CDR2 FQGNSA. There are 14 amino acids in the CDR3, from cysteine to phenylalanine inclusive. Only CDR3 DNA is held: 42 bases, read in frame from base 1. V and J are truncated by 3 bases and 7 bases respectively, leaving an intervening sequence of 13 bases. The library was made by the immunoSEQ multiplex PCR assay. Following the manufacturer's protocol, the hsTCRB Kit was used to amplify rearranged TCR beta chain sequences. Sequencing of TCRB libraries was carried out on an Illumina MiSeq. The study's processing was this. Demultiplexing, trimming and gene mapping were performed with the kit vendor's proprietary platform. The source is immuneACCESS, and TCRdb retained only in-frame sequences with V and J called. Part of the clones is not carried over; for the studies checked, unresolved V genes explain less than half of this, and the remainder is unexplained. From that table come the V and J calls and clone size; the DNA was used to work out D and trimming. Within this sample are about 44,000 clones, with approximately 90% of them counted one time only. The top ten clonotypes cover 3.5% to 4% of the sample.

With regard to this clone: Its antigen target is currently unknown. There are no base qualities to consult, and no much larger clone falls within one base.

This receptor chain uses TRBV7-2 and TRBJ2-1; D gene: possibly TRBD1, on 5 matching bases. The sequenced sample was PBMCs, obtained from a glioma patient whose treatment included an IDH1 peptide vaccine. The TCR was taken from a man aged 45-65 years with glioma. The sequenced DNA is TGTGCCAGCAGCTTTTTCAAGGGGAAAAATGAGCAGTTCTTC. Its protein reads: CASSFFKGKNEQFF.